Reported below is one T cell receptor beta chain. Sequenced by immunoSEQ multiplex PCR; TCRdb stores in-frame clones only, minus some. Counted here are 150,000 to 200,000 clones, roughly 92% occurring once; the ten biggest clones make up roughly 3.5%. The sample belongs to a study of T cell responses to AZD1222 COVID-19 vaccine. This sample comprised peripheral blood, obtained 28 days after the second AZD1222 dose. This sequence originates from an adult who received the AZD1222 COVID-19 vaccine.

CDR3 nucleotides: TGTGCCAGCAGTTACTCGGTGGCAGGCGGCGAAAAACTGTTTTTT. This encodes CASSYSVAGGEKLFF. The chain uses TRBV6-5 and TRBJ1-4; D remains ambiguous. The CDR3 runs to 15 residues. The V end was cut by 0 bases, the J end by 8 bases, with 13 bases between. Per the germline V gene, CDR1 is MNHEY and CDR2 is SVGAGI.